This T cell receptor (beta chain) came from a study of CD8 T cells in Susac syndrome. RNA in amounts of roughly 0.5 to 1 ug was reverse transcribed with random hexamers. Amplification of TCR beta CDR3 was carried out by immunoSEQ multiplex PCR, which covered 54 Vbeta and 13 Jbeta segments. One entry per CDR3 protein results from TCRdb running MiXCR on the immunoSEQ multiplex PCR reads. Among about 290,000 distinct CDR3 sequences listed, over 75% were seen once. Relapsing-remitting disease, either stable or active, was present in the multiple sclerosis controls, who were treatment-naive patients. The TEMRA cells underwent FACS enrichment, while the CD8+ and CD4+ T cells underwent negative isolation. The specimen was CD8+ T cells from PBMCs. The sequence was collected from a human donor with multiple sclerosis.

CDR3 loop: CASSAGHPDQYF. CDR3 coding DNA: TGTGCCAGTAGTGCGGGACACCCGGACCAGTACTTC. J is TRBJ2-5 and V is TRBV19; D may match TRBD1 or TRBD2 (6 bases each). The CDR3 is 12 residues long. Germline V gene lookup returns CDR1 LNHDA and CDR2 SQIVND (reference sequence). Trimming pared 5 bases from V and 10 bases from J, leaving 14 bases between.